Below are 27 T cell receptor beta chains sequenced from a single sample in a study of control samples from healthy donors and cancer patients. Data came from immunoSEQ multiplex PCR; TCRdb stores just in-frame clones and leaves some out. The sample records about 54,000 clones, around 96% being singletons. Material: blood. Receptors originate from a woman aged 25-40 years in good health.

The J gene is TRBJ2-7, the V gene TRBV5-1; D is perhaps TRBD1 (6 bases). CDR1 is SGHRS, CDR2 YFSETQ, per germline. This CDR3 is built from 13 residues. V lost 4 bases to trimming and J lost 3 bases, with 11 bases between them. In DNA form, the CDR3 reads TGCGCCAGCAGCACAGGCAGGGGCTACGAGCAGTACTTC. It specifies CASSTGRGYEQYF. The whole variable domain, remainder taken from reference TRBV5-1 and TRBJ2-7, is KAGVTQTPRYLIKTRGQQVTLSCSPISGHRSVSWYQQTPGQGLQFLFEYFSETQRNKGNFPGRFSGRQFSNSRSEMNVSTLELGDSALYLCASSTGRGYEQYFGPGTRLTVT.

This chain uses TRBV5-1 with TRBJ2-5; the D gene is possibly TRBD2 (5 bases). From germline, CDR1 is SGHRS and CDR2 YFSETQ. The CDR3 is 15 residues long. V dropped 4 bases and J dropped 0 bases, with 13 bases sitting between them. The CDR3 loop reads CASSLSGIDQETQYF. CDR3 nucleotide sequence: TGCGCCAGCAGCCTTTCCGGGATCGACCAAGAGACCCAGTACTTC.

The chain has TRBV18 and TRBJ1-6, with 8 bases aligning to TRBD1. CDR3 size: 14 residues. V gave up 3 bases and J gave up 6 bases; unmatched junction bases: 1. The germline V gene has CDR1 KGHSH and CDR2 LQKENI. For the CDR3, the DNA is TGTGCCAGCTCACCGACAGGGGTTAATTCACCCCTCCACTTT. It encodes CASSPTGVNSPLHF.

V is TRBV6-5 and J is TRBJ1-2; D is uncertain. This CDR3 region has 14 residues. V lost 5 bases to trimming and J lost 0 bases, with 10 bases between them. The germline V gene encodes CDR1 MNHEY and CDR2 SVGAGI. The chain's CDR3 is CASSRTDANYGYTF. In nucleotides, the CDR3 is TGTGCCAGCAGTCGAACAGACGCTAACTATGGCTACACCTTC.

The V gene is TRBV7-9, the J gene TRBJ2-5, with D possibly TRBD2 on 6 matching bases. The V end lost 5 bases, the J end lost 2 bases, and 24 bases lay between the germline ends. Germline V gene data show CDR1 as SEHNR and CDR2 as FQNEAQ (reference sequence). This CDR3 contains 18 residues. The CDR3 sequence: CASSLRLVGGLSQETQYF. The CDR3, as DNA: TGTGCCAGCAGCCTCCGGTTAGTCGGGGGTCTATCTCAAGAGACCCAGTACTTC.

The chain uses TRBV19 and TRBJ2-1; D gene ambiguous. This CDR3 region has 13 residues. Between the trimmed V and J ends, which lost 4 bases and 4 bases, there was a span of 8 bases. Germline V gene lookup returns CDR1 LNHDA and CDR2 SQIVND (reference sequence). As DNA, the CDR3 is TGTGCCAGTAGTACGGCCGGGTACAATGAGCAGTTCTTC. This gives the protein CASSTAGYNEQFF.

J is TRBJ1-6 and V is TRBV30; 10 bases are a match to TRBD1. CDR3 length equals 14 residues. CDR1 GTSNPN and CDR2 SVGIG come from the germline V gene (reference sequence). Losses at the gene ends were 4 bases for V and 7 bases for J; bases not matched to a gene: 4. The CDR3 here is CAWTPGQGNSPLHF. The CDR3 coding sequence is TGTGCCTGGACCCCGGGACAGGGGAATTCACCCCTCCACTTT.

J is TRBJ2-7 and V is TRBV5-1; the D is unclear. The V end lost 0 bases, the J end lost 5 bases, and 3 bases lay between the germline ends. This CDR3 spans 11 amino acids. In germline, CDR1 is SGHRS, CDR2 YFSETQ. The CDR3 is CASSLGNEQYF. DNA for the CDR3: TGCGCCAGCAGCTTGGGAAACGAGCAGTACTTC.

V is TRBV2 and J is TRBJ2-1, with unresolved D. CDR3 length: 15 residues. The germline V gene encodes CDR1 SNHLY and CDR2 FYNNEI. Trimming stripped 2 bases from V and 7 bases from J, with 15 bases between. The CDR3 bases are TGTGCCAGCAGTGAATACGCCACTGTTGGGAATGAGCAGTTCTTC. It yields the protein CASSEYATVGNEQFF.

V usage is TRBV9 and J usage is TRBJ2-1; D ambiguous. From germline, CDR1 is SGDLS and CDR2 YYNGEE. This CDR3 has 11 amino acids. The germline V and J ends were trimmed by 4 bases and 4 bases, with 3 bases remaining between them. In DNA, the CDR3 is TGTGCCAGCAGCAGGTACAATGAGCAGTTCTTC. It is translated as CASSRYNEQFF.

This rearrangement joins TRBV6-5 to TRBJ2-1; 10 bases match TRBD1. The CDR3 has 15 amino acids. After removal of 6 bases from V and 2 bases from J, the junction contained 4 bases not matched to a gene. From germline, CDR1 is MNHEY and CDR2 SVGAGI. Here the CDR3 reads CASSQGQGTYNEQFF. The CDR3 nucleotides read TGTGCCAGCAGCCAGGGACAGGGGACCTACAATGAGCAGTTCTTC.

This clone was recorded once. The V gene is TRBV5-1, the J gene TRBJ1-2; D might be TRBD1 (5 bases). This CDR3 has 13 amino acids. The germline V and J ends were trimmed by 3 bases and 8 bases, with 14 bases remaining between them. Germline V gives CDR1 SGHRS, CDR2 YFSETQ. The CDR3 loop is CASSWDALEGYTF. DNA for the CDR3: TGCGCCAGCAGCTGGGACGCCCTGGAGGGCTACACCTTC.

The chain joins TRBV6-1 to TRBJ1-5, with D hard to call. The CDR3 extends over 11 amino acids. The V end lost 3 bases, the J end lost 9 bases, and 6 bases lay between the germline ends. CDR1 is MNHNS and CDR2 is SASEGT in the germline V gene. CDR3 coding DNA: TGTGCCAGCAGTGATTCTCGGCCCCAGCATTTT. Translation: CASSDSRPQHF.

The V gene is TRBV11-3, the J gene TRBJ2-1; D is undetermined. The CDR3 is 14 amino acids. V lost 5 bases and J 1 base, leaving 9 bases between the germline ends. CDR1 SGHNT and CDR2 YENEEA come from the germline V gene. The CDR3: CASSPSRSYNEQFF. The CDR3 DNA follows: TGTGCCAGCAGCCCATCTAGGTCCTACAATGAGCAGTTCTTC.

This sequence joins TRBV5-6 and TRBJ2-1, with 12 bases matching TRBD2. The CDR3 has 16 amino acids. Looked up from germline, CDR1 is SGHDT and CDR2 is YYEEEE. Trimming at V came to 4 bases and at J to 7 bases, leaving 9 bases not matched to a gene. For the CDR3, the DNA is TGTGCCAGCAGCCCGAGACTAGCGGGAGATTTTAATGAGCAGTTCTTC. It specifies CASSPRLAGDFNEQFF.

J is TRBJ2-7 and V is TRBV24-1, with TRBD2 matching 8 bases. The CDR3 totals 15 residues. The germline V gene encodes CDR1 KGHDR and CDR2 SFDVKD. V was pared by 9 bases and J by 6 bases, with 15 bases of the junction left unmatched. The CDR3 coding sequence is TGTGCCACCTTTACGGGAGGGTTTCTCAATCCCGAGCAGTACTTC. Translation: CATFTGGFLNPEQYF.

This clone qualifies as large. The J gene is TRBJ2-2, the V gene TRBV19; TRBD2 aligns across 15 bases. Germline V CDR1 and CDR2: LNHDA, SQIVND (reference sequence). V shed 1 base and J 5 bases; nucleotides not matched to a gene: 11. The CDR3 extends over 20 amino acids. Here the CDR3 DNA reads TGTGCCAGTAGTATAGGCTCGGGACTAGCGGGAGGAAAGGGGACCGGGGAGCTGTTTTTT. Amino acid sequence: CASSIGSGLAGGKGTGELFF.

The chain joins TRBV5-5 to TRBJ2-7; 14 bases are a match to TRBD2. Looked up from germline, CDR1 is SGHKS and CDR2 is YYEKEE (reference sequence). V shed 4 bases, J shed 1 base, and the junction held 4 bases outside the gene matches. The CDR3 sequence is 16 residues long. CDR3 coding DNA: TGTGCCAGCAGCCCGGGACTAGCGGGAGAATCCTACGAGCAGTACTTC. Translated, it gives CASSPGLAGESYEQYF.

The CDR3 DNA follows: TGTGCCAGCGAACAGGGCTACGAGCAGTACTTC. Translated: CASEQGYEQYF. The chain couples TRBV28 to TRBJ2-7, with a weak D call TRBD1 (6 bases). CDR3 length: 11 amino acids. The V gene lost 8 bases and the J gene lost 3 bases, with 8 bases spanning the gap. Germline lookup yields CDR1 MDHEN and CDR2 SYDVKM.

This chain links TRBV27 with TRBJ2-2, with a possible D match to TRBD1 (6 bases). The germline gives CDR1 MNHEY, CDR2 SMNVEV (reference sequence). There are 15 residues in the CDR3. V lost 8 bases and J 5 bases, leaving 18 bases between the germline ends. CDR3 protein: CASGLGQLVTGELFF. CDR3 DNA: TGTGCCAGCGGGCTTGGACAGTTAGTAACCGGGGAGCTGTTTTTT.

This chain joins TRBV9 and TRBJ1-2; 7 nucleotides line up with TRBD1. The CDR3 is made up of 16 amino acids. Germline V gene sequence: CDR1 SGDLS, CDR2 YYNGEE. V lost 6 bases and J lost 0; bases outside the gene matches: 11. CDR3 protein: CASNPTGTDTNYGYTF. The CDR3 bases are TGTGCCAGCAACCCAACCGGGACAGATACTAACTATGGCTACACCTTC.

The gene calls are TRBV5-1 and TRBJ2-1; possibly TRBD2 for D (6 bases). The CDR3 is 15 amino acids. Trimming shortened V by 5 bases and J by 0 bases, and 12 bases separated the two germline ends. Germline values: CDR1 SGHRS, CDR2 YFSETQ. In DNA form, the CDR3 reads TGCGCCAGCAGTGTGGCGGGGAACTCCTACAATGAGCAGTTCTTC. It specifies CASSVAGNSYNEQFF.

The CDR3 DNA is TGTGCCAGCAGCTCGGACCGAGGCGTAGGGAGGACTGGTGGTGAGCAGTTCTTC. This sequence encodes CASSSDRGVGRTGGEQFF. This chain connects TRBV11-2 to TRBJ2-1; possibly TRBD2 for D (6 bases). Looked up from germline, CDR1 is SGHAT and CDR2 is FQNNGV. The CDR3 loop spans 18 amino acids. The ends were cut back, 4 bases at V and 9 bases at J, with 28 bases in the middle.

V usage is TRBV6-1 and J usage is TRBJ1-5; D call uncertain. CDR3 length equals 14 residues. Germline-derived CDR1 and CDR2 are MNHNS and SASEGT. V lost 0 bases and J lost 0, with 3 bases in between. For the CDR3, the DNA is TGTGCCAGCAGTGAAGCCTATAGCAATCAGCCCCAGCATTTT. It encodes CASSEAYSNQPQHF.

This chain uses TRBV24-1 with TRBJ2-3; 8 bases agree with TRBD2. CDR1 is KGHDR and CDR2 is SFDVKD in the germline V gene. The CDR3 has 14 residues. Trimming at V came to 3 bases and at J to 7 bases, leaving 5 bases not matched to a gene. The CDR3 sequence: CATSDSGSVNTQYF. The CDR3 nucleotides read TGTGCCACCAGTGATAGCGGGAGTGTAAATACGCAGTATTTT.

This clone was seen a few times. The chain has TRBV6-2 or TRBV6-3 and TRBJ2-7; either TRBD1 or TRBD2 may supply D (5 bases each). This CDR3 spans 15 amino acids. The V end lost 5 bases, the J end lost 0 bases, and 14 bases lay between the germline ends. From germline, CDR1 is MNHEY and CDR2 SVGEGT. CDR3 sequence (DNA): TGTGCCAGCAGTGCTCCCGGGACCAGCTCCTACGAGCAGTACTTC. Encoded protein: CASSAPGTSSYEQYF.

This chain links TRBV10-3 with TRBJ2-1, with D perhaps given as TRBD1 or TRBD2 (6 bases each). The CDR3 length is 17 residues. V lost 0 bases and J 10 bases, leaving 22 bases between the germline ends. CDR1 ENHRY and CDR2 SYGVKD come from the germline V gene. The CDR3 DNA is TGTGCCATCAGTGAGTCTGGTGCGGGGAGACGGGACACGGAGCAGTTCTTC. This codes for CAISESGAGRRDTEQFF.